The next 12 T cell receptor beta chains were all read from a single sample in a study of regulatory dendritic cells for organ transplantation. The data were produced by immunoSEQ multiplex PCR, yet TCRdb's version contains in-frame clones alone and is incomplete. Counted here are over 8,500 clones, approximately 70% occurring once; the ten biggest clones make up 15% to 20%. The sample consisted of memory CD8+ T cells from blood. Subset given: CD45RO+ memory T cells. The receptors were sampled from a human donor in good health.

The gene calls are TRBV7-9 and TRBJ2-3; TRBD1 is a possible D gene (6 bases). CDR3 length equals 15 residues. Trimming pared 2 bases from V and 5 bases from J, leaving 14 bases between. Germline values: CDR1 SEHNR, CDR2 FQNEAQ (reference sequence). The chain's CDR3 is CASSLTVGAGDTQYF. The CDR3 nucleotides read TGTGCCAGCAGCTTAACAGTGGGGGCCGGAGATACGCAGTATTTT.

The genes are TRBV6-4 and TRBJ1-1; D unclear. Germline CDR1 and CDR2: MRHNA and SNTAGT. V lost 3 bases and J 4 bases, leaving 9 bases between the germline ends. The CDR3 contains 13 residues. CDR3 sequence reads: CASSETTTTEAFF. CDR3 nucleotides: TGTGCCAGCAGTGAGACAACGACCACTGAAGCTTTCTTT.

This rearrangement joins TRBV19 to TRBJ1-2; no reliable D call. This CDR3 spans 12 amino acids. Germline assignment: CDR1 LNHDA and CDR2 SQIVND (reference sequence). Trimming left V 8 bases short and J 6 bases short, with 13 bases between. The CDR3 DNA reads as TGTGCCAGTTCCTTTGGACTACATGGCTACACCTTC. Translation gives CASSFGLHGYTF.

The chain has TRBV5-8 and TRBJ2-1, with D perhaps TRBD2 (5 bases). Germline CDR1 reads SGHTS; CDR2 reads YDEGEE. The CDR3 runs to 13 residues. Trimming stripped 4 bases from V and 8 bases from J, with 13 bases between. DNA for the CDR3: TGTGCCAGCAGCCCTGCTTGGGGAGATGAGCAGTTCTTC. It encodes CASSPAWGDEQFF. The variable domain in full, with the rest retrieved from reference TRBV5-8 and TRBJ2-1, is EAGVTQSPTHLIKTRGQQATLRCSPISGHTSVYWYQQALGLGLQFLLWYDEGEERNRGNFPPRFSGRQFPNYSSELNVNALELEDSALYLCASSPAWGDEQFFGPGTRLTVL.

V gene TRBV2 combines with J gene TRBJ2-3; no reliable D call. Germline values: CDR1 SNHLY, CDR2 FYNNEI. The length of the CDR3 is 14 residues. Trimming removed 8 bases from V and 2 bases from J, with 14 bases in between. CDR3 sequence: CASWAFSNTDTQYF. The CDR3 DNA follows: TGTGCCAGCTGGGCCTTCTCAAACACAGATACGCAGTATTTT.

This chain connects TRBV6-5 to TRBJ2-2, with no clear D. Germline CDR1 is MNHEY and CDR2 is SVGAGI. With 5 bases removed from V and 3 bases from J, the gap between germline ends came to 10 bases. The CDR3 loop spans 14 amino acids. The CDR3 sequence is CASSPRVDTGELFF. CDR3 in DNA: TGTGCCAGCAGTCCAAGGGTTGACACCGGGGAGCTGTTTTTT.

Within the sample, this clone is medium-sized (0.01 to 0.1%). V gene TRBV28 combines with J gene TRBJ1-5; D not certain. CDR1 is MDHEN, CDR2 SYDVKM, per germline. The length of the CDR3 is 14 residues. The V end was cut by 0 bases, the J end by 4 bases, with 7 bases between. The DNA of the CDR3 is TGTGCCAGCAGTTTATGGATCGGAAATCAGCCCCAGCATTTT. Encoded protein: CASSLWIGNQPQHF.

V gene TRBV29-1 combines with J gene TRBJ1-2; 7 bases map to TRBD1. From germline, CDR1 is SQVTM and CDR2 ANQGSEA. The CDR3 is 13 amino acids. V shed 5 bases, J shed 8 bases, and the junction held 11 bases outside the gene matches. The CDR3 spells CSVNNPGGEGYTF. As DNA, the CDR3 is TGCAGCGTTAACAACCCAGGGGGTGAAGGCTACACCTTC.

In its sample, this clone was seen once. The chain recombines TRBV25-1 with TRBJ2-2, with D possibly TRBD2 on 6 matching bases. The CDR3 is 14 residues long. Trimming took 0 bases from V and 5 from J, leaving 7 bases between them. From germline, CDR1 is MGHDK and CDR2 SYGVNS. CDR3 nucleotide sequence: TGTGCCAGCAGTGAATATCGGGAGACCGGGGAGCTGTTTTTT. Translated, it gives CASSEYRETGELFF.

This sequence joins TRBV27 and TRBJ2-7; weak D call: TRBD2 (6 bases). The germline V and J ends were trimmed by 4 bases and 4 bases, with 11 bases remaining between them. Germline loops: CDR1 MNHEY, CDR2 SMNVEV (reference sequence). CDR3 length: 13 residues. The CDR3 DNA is TGTGCCAGCAGTTCTGGGGGGACTTACGAGCAGTACTTC. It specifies CASSSGGTYEQYF.

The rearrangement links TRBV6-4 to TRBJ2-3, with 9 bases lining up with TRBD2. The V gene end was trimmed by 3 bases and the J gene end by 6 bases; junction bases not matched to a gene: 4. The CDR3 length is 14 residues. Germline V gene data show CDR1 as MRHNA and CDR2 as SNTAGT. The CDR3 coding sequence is TGTGCCAGCAGTGAGCGGGAGGGAACGGATACGCAGTATTTT. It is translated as CASSEREGTDTQYF.

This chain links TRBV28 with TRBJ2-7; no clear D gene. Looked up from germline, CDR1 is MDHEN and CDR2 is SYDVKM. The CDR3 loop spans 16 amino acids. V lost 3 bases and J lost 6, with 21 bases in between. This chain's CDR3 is CASSFSGSIYLSEQYF. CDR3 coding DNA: TGTGCCAGCAGTTTCTCCGGAAGCATTTACTTGAGCGAGCAGTACTTC.